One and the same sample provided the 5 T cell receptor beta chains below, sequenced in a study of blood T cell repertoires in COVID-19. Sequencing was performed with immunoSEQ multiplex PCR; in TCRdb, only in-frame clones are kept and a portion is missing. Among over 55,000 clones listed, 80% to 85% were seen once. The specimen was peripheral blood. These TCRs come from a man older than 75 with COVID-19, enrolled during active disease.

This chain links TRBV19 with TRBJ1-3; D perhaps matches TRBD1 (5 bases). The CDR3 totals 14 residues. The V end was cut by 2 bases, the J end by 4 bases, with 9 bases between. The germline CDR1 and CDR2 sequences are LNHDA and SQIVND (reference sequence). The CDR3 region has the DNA TGTGCCAGTAGTATAACAGGCTCGGGAAACACCATATATTTT. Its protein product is CASSITGSGNTIYF.

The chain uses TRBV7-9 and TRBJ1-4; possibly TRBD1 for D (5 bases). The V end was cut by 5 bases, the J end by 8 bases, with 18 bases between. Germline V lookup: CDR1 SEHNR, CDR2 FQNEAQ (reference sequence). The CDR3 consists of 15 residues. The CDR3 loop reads CASSPGEGTYEKLFF. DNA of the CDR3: TGTGCCAGCAGCCCGGGTGAGGGGACTTACGAAAAACTGTTTTTT.

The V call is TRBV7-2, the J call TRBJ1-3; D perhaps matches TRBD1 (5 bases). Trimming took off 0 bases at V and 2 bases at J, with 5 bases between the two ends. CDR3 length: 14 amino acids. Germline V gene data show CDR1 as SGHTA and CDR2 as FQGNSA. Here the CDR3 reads CASSLARAGNTIYF. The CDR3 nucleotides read TGTGCCAGCAGCTTAGCCAGGGCTGGAAACACCATATATTTT. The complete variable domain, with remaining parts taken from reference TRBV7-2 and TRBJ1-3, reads GAGVSQSPSNKVTEKGKDVELRCDPISGHTALYWYRQSLGQGLEFLIYFQGNSAPDKSGLPSDRFSAERTGGSVSTLTIQRTQQEDSAVYLCASSLARAGNTIYFGEGSWLTVV.

As DNA, the CDR3 is TGTGCCAGCAGCTTTGGGACAAGGGTCGATACGCAGTATTTT. Translating gives CASSFGTRVDTQYF. The chain joins TRBV11-2 to TRBJ2-3; TRBD1 is a possible D gene (6 bases). Looked up from germline, CDR1 is SGHAT and CDR2 is FQNNGV. V shed 3 bases and J shed 6 bases, with 13 bases lying between them. The CDR3 extends over 14 amino acids.

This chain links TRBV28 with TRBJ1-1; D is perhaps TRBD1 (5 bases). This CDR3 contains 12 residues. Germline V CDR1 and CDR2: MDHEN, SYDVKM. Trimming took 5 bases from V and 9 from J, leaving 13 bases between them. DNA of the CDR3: TGTGCCAGCAGTCCTAGAGGACACCAAGCTTTCTTT. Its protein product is CASSPRGHQAFF.